Listed below are T cell receptor beta chains from one sample, sequenced in a study of regulatory T cells in long-lasting Graves disease. TCRdb processed the multiplex PCR reads anew with MiXCR; each CDR3 protein has one entry. Among 420,000 or so distinct CDR3 sequences listed, approximately 16% were seen once. These data are also associated with another study on T cells in Graves' hyperthyroidism and ophthalmopathy.

The source material was peripheral blood mononuclear cells (PBMCs), sampled at new diagnosis, from a patient treated with antithyroid drugs. All receptors come from a woman under 30 with Graves disease. CDR3s leave out the opening cysteine and the closing phenylalanine or tryptophan. Each record gives: J gene, V gene, clone size, CDR3 protein. Clone size is shown for a subset of rows, as once, few, many or a class of expanded clone.

>TRBJ2-4|TRBV6-1|NA
ASNQQSKNIQY
>TRBJ2-1|TRBV7-9|NA
ASSLMASVRNEQF
>TRBJ1-4|TRBV30|few
AWSDFEGGNEKLF
>TRBJ1-1|TRBV7-9|many
ASSYGLNTEAF
>TRBJ2-3|TRBV7-2|many
ASSRTPSTDTQY
>TRBJ2-1|TRBV7-9|NA
ASSLELGRRDRNEQF
>TRBJ2-5|TRBV6-5|many
ASSYYRQNPYQETQY
>TRBJ1-2|TRBV3-1|few
ASSQLTYKNYGYT
>TRBJ2-2|TRBV5-1|NA
ASSLGTVSGELF
>TRBJ2-3|TRBV20-1|many
SASRLAATDTQY
>TRBJ2-5|TRBV20-1|few
SAIPGGGETQY
>TRBJ1-6|TRBV7-3|NA
ASSLIPGNSSPLH
>TRBJ2-1|TRBV6-5|few
ASSSVSGKFSEQF
>TRBJ2-7|TRBV2|few
ASSPSALGEQY
>TRBJ2-3|TRBV7-2|many
ASSRGRGMADTQY
>TRBJ2-3|TRBV7-9|NA
ASSGSGSRRTQY
>TRBJ1-2|TRBV7-2|few
ASSPVGGLRGYT
>TRBJ2-7|TRBV25-1|NA
ASTPRGAMSYEQY
>TRBJ2-1|TRBV20-1|many
SAIAGLAGKQF
>TRBJ1-5|TRBV19|few
ASTTIPGPNQPQH
>TRBJ2-3|TRBV15|NA
ATSSVPPGQGSDTQY
>TRBJ2-7|TRBV29-1|many
SVSGSTYEQY
>TRBJ2-7|TRBV11-2|many
ASSLGDRGPYEQY
>TRBJ2-1|TRBV6-1|many
ASSPSSFSSYNEQF
>TRBJ2-7|TRBV4-2|NA
ASSQEGSMGTY
>TRBJ1-4|TRBV28|many
ASSLGPTRNEKLF
>TRBJ1-5|TRBV6-1|many
ASSPLATGLSNQPQH
>TRBJ2-7|TRBV20-1|many
SARPRIADQRGRYEQY
>TRBJ2-3|TRBV28|many
ASSSPNPTSGSWLWDTQY
>TRBJ2-7|TRBV7-2|NA
ASSARTKRSEQY
>TRBJ2-1|TRBV30|many
AWCPGQGYNEQF
>TRBJ1-3|TRBV9|NA
ASSVFDRGRSGNTIY
>TRBJ2-1|TRBV14|many
ASSQLGLAGGYEQF
>TRBJ2-1|TRBV5-1|many
ASRRAGTGGDEQF
>TRBJ1-2|TRBV14|NA
ASSPDLTRNGYT
>TRBJ2-3|TRBV4-1|NA
ASSQGLVFTDTQY
>TRBJ1-1|TRBV6-2/TRBV6-3|many
ASTTSMNTEAF
>TRBJ2-3|TRBV20-1|many
SVGDGSGTDTQY
>TRBJ2-5|TRBV2|many
ASRSGSQETQY
>TRBJ2-1|TRBV7-6|few
ASSKGQGEWAGGPGNEQF
>TRBJ2-1|TRBV10-2|NA
ASSTGNEQF
>TRBJ2-7|TRBV12-3/TRBV12-4|many
ASSLQGDEQY
>TRBJ1-5|TRBV12-3/TRBV12-4|many
ASSLNPETSVSNQPQH
>TRBJ1-5|TRBV15|NA
ATSTTGTPNQPQH
>TRBJ1-5|TRBV7-2|NA
ASSLGQPGNQPQH
>TRBJ1-3|TRBV29-1|NA
SVVSGPGNTIY
>TRBJ1-1|TRBV3-1|many
ASSQVGGDTEAF
>TRBJ2-1|TRBV6-2/TRBV6-3|many
ASLQGFPYNEQF
>TRBJ1-1|TRBV5-1|many
ASSSPGQGGTEAF
>TRBJ2-5|TRBV27|many
ASSPNRGLRETQY
>TRBJ1-2|TRBV29-1|NA
SVEGQVGYGYT
>TRBJ1-3|TRBV29-1|NA
SARDPNLGNTIY
>TRBJ1-1|TRBV6-2/TRBV6-3|NA
ASDFNQGGNTEAF
>TRBJ1-3|TRBV28|many
ASNSMAGTGNTIY
>TRBJ2-2|TRBV24-1|many
ATSDPGLAGGMNTGELF
>TRBJ2-1|TRBV7-2|few
ASSFGGSDEQF
>TRBJ1-2|TRBV11-2|many
ASSRDRGSGYT
>TRBJ2-7|TRBV7-2|many
ASSLVRGTTEQY
>TRBJ1-6|TRBV20-1|few
SAQSDAVISPLH